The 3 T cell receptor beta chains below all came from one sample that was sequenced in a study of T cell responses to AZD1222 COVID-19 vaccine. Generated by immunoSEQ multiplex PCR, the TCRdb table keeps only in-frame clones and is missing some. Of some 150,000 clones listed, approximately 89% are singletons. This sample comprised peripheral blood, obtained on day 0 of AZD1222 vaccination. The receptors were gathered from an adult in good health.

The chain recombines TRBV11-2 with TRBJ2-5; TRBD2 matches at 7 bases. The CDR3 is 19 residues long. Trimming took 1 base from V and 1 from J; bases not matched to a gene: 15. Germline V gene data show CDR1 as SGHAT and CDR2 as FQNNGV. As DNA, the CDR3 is TGTGCCAGCAGCTTAGGAGGTCTAGTCCCGCGGGAGACCCAAGAGACCCAGTACTTC. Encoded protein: CASSLGGLVPRETQETQYF.

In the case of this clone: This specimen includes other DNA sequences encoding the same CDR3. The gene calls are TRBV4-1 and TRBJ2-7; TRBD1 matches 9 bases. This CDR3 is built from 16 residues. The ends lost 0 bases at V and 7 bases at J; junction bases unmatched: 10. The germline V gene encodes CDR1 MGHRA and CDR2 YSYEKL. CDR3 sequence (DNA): TGCGCCAGCAGCCAAGACCTATGGGACAGGGCTCAAGAGCAGTACTTC. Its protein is CASSQDLWDRAQEQYF.

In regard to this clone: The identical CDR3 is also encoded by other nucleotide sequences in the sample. The CDR3: CAISAGGANYGYTF. CDR3 in DNA: TGTGCCATCAGTGCAGGGGGAGCTAACTATGGCTACACCTTC. V gene TRBV10-3 combines with J gene TRBJ1-2; TRBD1 agrees at 7 bases. V lost 4 bases to trimming and J lost 0 bases; unmatched junction nucleotides: 2. The germline V gene has CDR1 ENHRY and CDR2 SYGVKD. The CDR3 is made up of 14 amino acids.